This entry is about one TCR beta chain. Between the trimmed V and J ends, which lost 11 bases and 0 bases, there was a span of 14 bases. CDR3 length: 14 amino acids. The germline V gene has CDR1 SEHNR and CDR2 FQNEAQ (reference sequence). These data belong to a study of cytotoxic CD8 clonotypes in ibrutinib-treated CLL. Study information: Timing of response sample collection was a median around 12 months after treatment start, with a range of 6 to 36.

Here immunoSEQ multiplex PCR was the method, and the copy in TCRdb shows in-frame clones only, minus some. The repertoire holds about 85,000 clones, about 76% seen once, with 4.8% in the top ten. The TCR comes from a human donor with chronic lymphocytic leukemia. V usage is TRBV7-9 and J usage is TRBJ1-3; no clear D gene. The source material was PBMCs, sampled after 12 months of ibrutinib treatment. In DNA form, the CDR3 reads TGTGCCCTCGCGGGAGCCGACTCTGGAAACACCATATATTTT. Translation: CALAGADSGNTIYF. Full variable domain (rest looked up from reference TRBV7-9 and TRBJ1-3): DTGVSQNPRHKITKRGQNVTFRCDPISEHNRLYWYRQTLGQGPEFLTYFQNEAQLEKSRLLSDRFSAERPKGSFSTLEIQRTEQGDSAMYLCALAGADSGNTIYFGEGSWLTVV.